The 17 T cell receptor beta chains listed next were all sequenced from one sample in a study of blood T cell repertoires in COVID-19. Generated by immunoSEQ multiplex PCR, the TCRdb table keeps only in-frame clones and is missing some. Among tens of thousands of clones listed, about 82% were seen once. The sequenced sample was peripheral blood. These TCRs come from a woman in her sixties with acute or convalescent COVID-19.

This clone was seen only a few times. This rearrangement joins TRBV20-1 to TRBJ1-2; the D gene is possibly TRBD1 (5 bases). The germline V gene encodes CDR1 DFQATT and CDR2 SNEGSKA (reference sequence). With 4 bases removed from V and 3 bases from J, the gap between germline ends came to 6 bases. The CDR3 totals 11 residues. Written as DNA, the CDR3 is TGCAGTGCTACGACAGACTATGGCTACACCTTC. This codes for CSATTDYGYTF.

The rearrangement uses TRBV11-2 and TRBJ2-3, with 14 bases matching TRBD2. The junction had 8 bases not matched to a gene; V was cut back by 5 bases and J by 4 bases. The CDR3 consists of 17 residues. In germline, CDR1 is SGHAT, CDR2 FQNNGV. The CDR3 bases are TGTGCCAGCAGCCCGCGAGGACTAGCGGGAGGCGCAGATACGCAGTATTTT. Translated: CASSPRGLAGGADTQYF.

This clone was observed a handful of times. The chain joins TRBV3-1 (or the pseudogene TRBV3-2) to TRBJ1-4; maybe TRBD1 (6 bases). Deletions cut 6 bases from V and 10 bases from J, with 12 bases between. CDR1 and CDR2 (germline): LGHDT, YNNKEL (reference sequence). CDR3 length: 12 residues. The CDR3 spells CASRRGIGKLFF. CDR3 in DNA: TGTGCCAGCAGAAGGGGGATCGGAAAACTGTTTTTT.

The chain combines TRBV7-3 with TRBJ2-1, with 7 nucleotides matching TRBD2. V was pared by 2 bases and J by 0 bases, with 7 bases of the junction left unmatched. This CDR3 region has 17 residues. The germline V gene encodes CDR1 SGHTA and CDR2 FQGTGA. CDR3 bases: TGTGCCAGCAGCTTAGCGGGGGTAGCGGACTCCTACAATGAGCAGTTCTTC. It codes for CASSLAGVADSYNEQFF.

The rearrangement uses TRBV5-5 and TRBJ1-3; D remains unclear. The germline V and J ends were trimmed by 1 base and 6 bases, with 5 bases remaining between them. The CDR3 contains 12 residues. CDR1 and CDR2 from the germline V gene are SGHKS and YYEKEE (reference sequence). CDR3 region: CASSLLANTIYF. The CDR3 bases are TGTGCCAGCAGCTTGCTGGCAAACACCATATATTTT.

For the CDR3, the DNA is TGTGCCAGCAGCCTACGGGCGGGGGCGGCTGGGGCCAACGTCCTGACTTTC. This sequence encodes CASSLRAGAAGANVLTF. The chain recombines TRBV7-3 with TRBJ2-6; weak D call: TRBD2 (7 bases). The germline V gene encodes CDR1 SGHTA and CDR2 FQGTGA. Between the trimmed V and J ends, which lost 5 bases and 2 bases, there was a span of 16 bases. The CDR3 has 17 residues.

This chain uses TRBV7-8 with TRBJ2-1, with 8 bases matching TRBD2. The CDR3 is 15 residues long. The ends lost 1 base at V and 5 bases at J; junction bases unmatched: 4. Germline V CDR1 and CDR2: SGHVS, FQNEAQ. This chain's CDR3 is CASSLVRTSHNEQFF. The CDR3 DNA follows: TGTGCCAGCAGCTTAGTTAGGACTAGCCACAATGAGCAGTTCTTC.

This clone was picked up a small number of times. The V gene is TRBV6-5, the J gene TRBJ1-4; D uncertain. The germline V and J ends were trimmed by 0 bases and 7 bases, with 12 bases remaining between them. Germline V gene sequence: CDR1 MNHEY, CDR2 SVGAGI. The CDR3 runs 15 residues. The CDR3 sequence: CASSYSRPVSEKLFF. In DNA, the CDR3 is TGTGCCAGCAGTTACTCGAGGCCCGTTAGTGAAAAACTGTTTTTT.

CDR3 sequence reads: CASSPRQDLYGYTF. DNA of the CDR3: TGTGCCAGCTCACCACGACAGGATCTCTATGGCTACACCTTC. The rearrangement uses TRBV18 and TRBJ1-2; a weak D match, TRBD1 (6 bases). Trimming took off 1 base at V and 4 bases at J, with 10 bases between the two ends. The CDR3 is 14 residues long. CDR1 is KGHSH and CDR2 is LQKENI in the germline V gene.

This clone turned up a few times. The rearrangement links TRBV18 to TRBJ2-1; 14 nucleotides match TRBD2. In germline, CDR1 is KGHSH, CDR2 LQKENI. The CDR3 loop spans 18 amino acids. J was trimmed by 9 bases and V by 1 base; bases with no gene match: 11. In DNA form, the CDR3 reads TGTGCCAGCTCACCACGCATACAGGGACTAGCGGGAGATATTGAGCAGTTCTTC. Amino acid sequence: CASSPRIQGLAGDIEQFF.

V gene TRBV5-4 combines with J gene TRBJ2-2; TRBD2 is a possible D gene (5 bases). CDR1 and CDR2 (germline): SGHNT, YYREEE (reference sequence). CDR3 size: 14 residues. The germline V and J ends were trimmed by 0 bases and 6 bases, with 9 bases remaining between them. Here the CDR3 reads CASSLASGAGELFF. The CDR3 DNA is TGTGCCAGCAGCTTGGCCTCCGGGGCCGGGGAGCTGTTTTTT.

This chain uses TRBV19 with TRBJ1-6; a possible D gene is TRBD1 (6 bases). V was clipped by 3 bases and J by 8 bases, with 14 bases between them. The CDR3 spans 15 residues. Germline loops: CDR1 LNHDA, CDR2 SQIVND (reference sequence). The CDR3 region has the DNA TGTGCCAGTAGTATGCCGGGGGGCGGAGATTCACCCCTCCACTTT. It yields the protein CASSMPGGGDSPLHF.

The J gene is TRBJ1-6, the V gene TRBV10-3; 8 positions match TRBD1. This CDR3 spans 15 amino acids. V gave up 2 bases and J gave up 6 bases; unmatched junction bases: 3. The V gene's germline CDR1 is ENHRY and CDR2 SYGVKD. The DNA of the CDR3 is TGTGCCATCAGTGAGGGACAGGGACCTAATTCACCCCTCCACTTT. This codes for CAISEGQGPNSPLHF.

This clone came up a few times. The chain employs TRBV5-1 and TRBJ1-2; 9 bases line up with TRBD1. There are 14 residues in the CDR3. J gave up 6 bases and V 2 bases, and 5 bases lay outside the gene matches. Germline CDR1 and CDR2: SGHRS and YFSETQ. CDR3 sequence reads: CASSFVQGADGYTF. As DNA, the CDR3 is TGCGCCAGCAGCTTCGTACAGGGGGCAGATGGCTACACCTTC. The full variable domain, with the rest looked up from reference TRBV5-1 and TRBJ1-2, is KAGVTQTPRYLIKTRGQQVTLSCSPISGHRSVSWYQQTPGQGLQFLFEYFSETQRNKGNFPGRFSGRQFSNSRSEMNVSTLELGDSALYLCASSFVQGADGYTFGSGTRLTVV.

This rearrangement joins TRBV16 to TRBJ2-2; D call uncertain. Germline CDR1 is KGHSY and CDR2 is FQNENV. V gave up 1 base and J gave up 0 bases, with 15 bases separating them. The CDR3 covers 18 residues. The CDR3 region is CASSQLALPTANTGELFF. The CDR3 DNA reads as TGTGCCAGCAGCCAATTAGCCTTGCCTACCGCGAACACCGGGGAGCTGTTTTTT.

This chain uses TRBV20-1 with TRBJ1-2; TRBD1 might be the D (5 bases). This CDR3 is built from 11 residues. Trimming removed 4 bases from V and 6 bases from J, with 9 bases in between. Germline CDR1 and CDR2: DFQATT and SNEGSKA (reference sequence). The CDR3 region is CSAMRGHGYTF. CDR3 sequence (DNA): TGCAGTGCTATGCGGGGCCATGGCTACACCTTC.

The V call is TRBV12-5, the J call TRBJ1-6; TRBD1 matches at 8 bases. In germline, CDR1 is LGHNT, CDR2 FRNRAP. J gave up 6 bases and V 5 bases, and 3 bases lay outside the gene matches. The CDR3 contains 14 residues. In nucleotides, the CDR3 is TGTGCTAGTGGTGCCGGACAGGGTAATTCACCCCTCCACTTT. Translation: CASGAGQGNSPLHF.